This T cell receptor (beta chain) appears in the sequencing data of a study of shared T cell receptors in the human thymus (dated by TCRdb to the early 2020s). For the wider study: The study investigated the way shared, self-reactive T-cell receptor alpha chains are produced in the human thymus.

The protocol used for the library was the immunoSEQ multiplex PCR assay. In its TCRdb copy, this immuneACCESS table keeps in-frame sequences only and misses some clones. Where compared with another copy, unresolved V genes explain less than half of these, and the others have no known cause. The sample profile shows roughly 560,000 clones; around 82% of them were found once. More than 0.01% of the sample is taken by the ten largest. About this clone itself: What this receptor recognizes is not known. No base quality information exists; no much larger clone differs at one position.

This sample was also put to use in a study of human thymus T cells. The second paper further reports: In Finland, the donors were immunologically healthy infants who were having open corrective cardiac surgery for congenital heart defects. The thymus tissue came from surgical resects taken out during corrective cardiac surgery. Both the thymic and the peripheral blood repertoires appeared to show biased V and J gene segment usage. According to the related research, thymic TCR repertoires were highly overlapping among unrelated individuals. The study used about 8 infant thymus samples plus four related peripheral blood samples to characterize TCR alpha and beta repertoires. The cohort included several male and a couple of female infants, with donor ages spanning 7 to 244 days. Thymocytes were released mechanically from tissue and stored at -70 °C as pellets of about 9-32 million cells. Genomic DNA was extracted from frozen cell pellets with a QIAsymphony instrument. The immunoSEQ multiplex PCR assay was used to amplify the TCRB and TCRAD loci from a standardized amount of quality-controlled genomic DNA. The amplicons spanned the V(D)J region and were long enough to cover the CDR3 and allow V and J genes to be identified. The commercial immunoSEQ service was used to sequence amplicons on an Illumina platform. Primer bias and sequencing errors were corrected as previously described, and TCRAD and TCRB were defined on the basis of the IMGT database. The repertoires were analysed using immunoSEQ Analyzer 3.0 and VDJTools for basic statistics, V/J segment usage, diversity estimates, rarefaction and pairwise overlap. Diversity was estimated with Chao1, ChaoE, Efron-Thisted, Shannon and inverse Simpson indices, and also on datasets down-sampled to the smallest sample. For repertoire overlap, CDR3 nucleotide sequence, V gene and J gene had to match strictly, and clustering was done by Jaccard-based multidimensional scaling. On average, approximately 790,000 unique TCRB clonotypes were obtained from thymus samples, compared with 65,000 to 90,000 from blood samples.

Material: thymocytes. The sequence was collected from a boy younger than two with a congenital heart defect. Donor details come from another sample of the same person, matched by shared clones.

For the CDR3, the sequence is CASSEWWDRGAYEQYF. The sequenced DNA is TGTGCCAGCAGTGAGTGGTGGGACAGGGGGGCCTACGAGCAGTACTTC. Here the chain combines TRBV2 and TRBJ2-7, with 11 bases aligning to TRBD1. The germline V gene gives CDR1 as SNHLY and CDR2 as FYNNEI. Taken from cysteine to phenylalanine, the CDR3 has 16 residues. Of the read, only the CDR3 DNA is kept; its 48 bases are in frame from base 1. Germline trimming amounts to 3 bases on V and 2 bases on J, with 6 as the count of junction bases outside the gene matches. With all but the CDR3 taken from the reference TRBV2 and TRBJ2-7 genes, the full variable domain is: EPEVTQTPSHQVTQMGQEVILRCVPISNHLYFYWYRQILGQKVEFLVSFYNNEISEKSEIFDDQFSVERPDGSNFTLKIRSTKLEDSAMYFCASSEWWDRGAYEQYFGPGTRLTVT.